This is a list of T cell receptor beta chains from one sample in a study of T-cell reconstitution after alpha-beta-depleted transplantation in children. TCRdb used MiXCR to reprocess the PCR reads, holding one entry per CDR3 protein. This table holds around 960,000 distinct CDR3 sequences, roughly 29% found once. Specimen: PBMCs, mostly from graft donor cells, collected 360 days after TCRalphabeta/CD19-depleted stem cell transplant. All receptors derive from a boy younger than two who had a stem cell transplant for SCID, so the T cells may come from the graft donor. CDR3s include the opening cysteine and the closing phenylalanine or tryptophan. A D gene is named only where the DNA matches it firmly. Not every row has a clone size; where given, it reads once, few, many or a size class.

TRBV4-3	NA	NA	TRBJ2-7	TGCGCCAGCAGCCAAGATCACGACAACTCCTACGAGCAGTACTTC	CASSQDHDNSYEQYF
TRBV29-1	TRBD2	NA	TRBJ2-1	TGCAGCGTAGGTCTAGCGGGATTCCCCTTTAGCTCCTACAATGAGCAGTTCTTC	CSVGLAGFPFSSYNEQFF
TRBV4-1	TRBD1	NA	TRBJ2-2	TGCGCCAGCAGCCAAGGGGGACAGGGGCTCAACACCGGGGAGCTGTTTTTT	CASSQGGQGLNTGELFF
TRBV20-1	NA	NA	TRBJ2-7	TGCAGTGCTAGAGTCTTAGGGGATGACTGGGCCTACGAGCAGTACTTC	CSARVLGDDWAYEQYF
TRBV20-1	NA	few	TRBJ2-4	TGCAGTGCCTATGGGGGGCTAGCCAAAAACATTCAGTACTTC	CSAYGGLAKNIQYF
TRBV7-3	NA	few	TRBJ1-2	TGTGCCAGCAGCTTATTTCCAGGGGCGTACGGCTACACCTTC	CASSLFPGAYGYTF
TRBV5-1	TRBD1	NA	TRBJ1-4	TGCGCCAGCAGTACAGGGACAGGCTTGGAAAAACTGTTTTTT	CASSTGTGLEKLFF
TRBV6-5	TRBD2	few	TRBJ2-3	TGTGCCAGCAGTTACTCGAGCGGGGGGGTTCAAACAGATACGCAGTATTTT	CASSYSSGGVQTDTQYF
TRBV6-5	NA	NA	TRBJ2-6	TGTGCCAGCAATTCGAGGACCTCTGGGGCCAACGTCCTGACTTTC	CASNSRTSGANVLTF
TRBV12-3/TRBV12-4	TRBD1	few	TRBJ1-4	TGTGCCAGCAGCATACAGGGGGCGCCGACCCTGAATGAAAAACTGTTTTTT	CASSIQGAPTLNEKLFF
TRBV5-1	NA	few	TRBJ2-5	TGCGCCAGCAGCCTCTCGCAGTTTCGGGAGACCCAGTACTTC	CASSLSQFRETQYF
TRBV20-1	TRBD2	NA	TRBJ2-1	TGCAGTGCTAGAGGGACTAGCGGCGTCTTAGTTGGCAATGAGCAGTTCTTC	CSARGTSGVLVGNEQFF
TRBV12-3/TRBV12-4	NA	few	TRBJ1-4	TGTGCCAGCCGACGGAGCCTATTCTCAACTAATGAAAAACTGTTTTTT	CASRRSLFSTNEKLFF
TRBV3-1	TRBD1	NA	TRBJ2-7	TGTGCCAGCAGCCAAGGATCCCCTACAGGGGGCTACGAGCAGTACTTC	CASSQGSPTGGYEQYF
TRBV12-3/TRBV12-4	NA	few	TRBJ2-2	TGTGCCGGGAGGACAGGAAAGACCGGGGAGCTGTTTTTT	CAGRTGKTGELFF
TRBV5-1	TRBD1	once	TRBJ1-1	TGCGCCAGCAGCCCGTACGGACAGGCAGCAGGGACTGAAGCTTTCTTT	CASSPYGQAAGTEAFF
TRBV28	NA	NA	TRBJ2-3	TGTGCCAGCAACCCCGGACTCCCGGGCACAGATACGCAGTATTTT	CASNPGLPGTDTQYF
TRBV12-3/TRBV12-4	NA	few	TRBJ1-1	TGTGCCAGCAGTTTATCGGGGACGCCCTTCACTGAAGCTTTCTTT	CASSLSGTPFTEAFF
TRBV12-3/TRBV12-4	TRBD2	NA	TRBJ2-5	TGTGCCAGCAGCCCGACCCGTTACGGGGGGAAGCAAGAGACCCAGTACTTC	CASSPTRYGGKQETQYF
TRBV7-9	TRBD1	few	TRBJ2-1	TGTGCCAGCAGCTCCAGGGCACCGAGACAGGGCTACAATGAGCAGTTCTTC	CASSSRAPRQGYNEQFF
TRBV6-1	TRBD2	few	TRBJ2-5	TGTGCCAGCACCCGGCTAGCGGGGGGGGCTGTGGAGACCCAGTACTTC	CASTRLAGGAVETQYF
TRBV5-1	TRBD1	few	TRBJ1-1	TGCGCCAGCAGCACAGACAGGGACCAAGCTTTCTTT	CASSTDRDQAFF
TRBV20-1	TRBD2	NA	TRBJ2-5	TGCAGTGCTGGGCTAATTAGCGGGGGGGCACAAGAGACCCAGTACTTC	CSAGLISGGAQETQYF
TRBV10-3	NA	few	TRBJ2-5	TGTGCCATCGGCGTCTTATCGGACGGAATCCAAGAGACCCAGTACTTC	CAIGVLSDGIQETQYF
TRBV6-6	NA	NA	TRBJ1-3	TGTGCCAGCCGGGACACTGGAAACACCATATATTTT	CASRDTGNTIYF
TRBV6-5	TRBD2	few	TRBJ2-2	TGTGCCAGCAGCGGGGGGGCCCGGGAGCTGTTTTTT	CASSGGARELFF
TRBV11-2	NA	NA	TRBJ2-3	TGTGCCAGCAGCTTAGGACCGGGCATCACTAGCACAGATACGCAGTATTTT	CASSLGPGITSTDTQYF
TRBV18	NA	once	TRBJ1-2	TGTGCCAGCTCACTAGGGCAGGTCATGGTCGGCTACACCTTC	CASSLGQVMVGYTF
TRBV18	TRBD1	NA	TRBJ2-7	TGTGCCAGCTCACCAATCAGGGGGCTCGACGAGCAGTACTTC	CASSPIRGLDEQYF
TRBV20-1	NA	NA	TRBJ2-1	TGCAGCCGAAAAGGAGGGGGCGATGAGCAGTTCTTC	CSRKGGGDEQFF
TRBV12-3/TRBV12-4	TRBD1	NA	TRBJ2-5	TGTGCCAGCAGTTTATATCGGCTCCGTCCAGGGGGCCAAGAGACCCAGTACTTC	CASSLYRLRPGGQETQYF
TRBV5-1	NA	few	TRBJ2-2	TGCGCCAGCAGCTTGGCGGTTCAGGGTTCCGGGGAGCTGTTTTTT	CASSLAVQGSGELFF
TRBV10-3	NA	few	TRBJ2-1	TGTGCCATCACCCAGACAGTTTCCAATGAGCAGTTCTTC	CAITQTVSNEQFF
TRBV20-1	NA	few	TRBJ2-5	TGCAGTGCTAGATCACACCGCAGGGGCGAAGAGACCCAGTACTTC	CSARSHRRGEETQYF
TRBV2	TRBD1	few	TRBJ1-5	TGTGCCAGCAGATCCGACAGGGTGAAAATTGTGAGTGATCAGCCCCAGCATTTT	CASRSDRVKIVSDQPQHF
TRBV5-1	TRBD1	NA	TRBJ2-1	TGCGCCAGCAGCTTGGGACGGGGACAGGGAAGCTACAATGAGCAGTTCTTC	CASSLGRGQGSYNEQFF
TRBV12-3/TRBV12-4	TRBD1	few	TRBJ2-7	TGTGCCAGCAGTTTCGGGGGGACAGGGACGTTAGGGGAGCAGTACTTC	CASSFGGTGTLGEQYF
TRBV20-1	NA	few	TRBJ2-7	TGCAGTGCTAGAGATATGGGGGACGCCTCCTACGAGCAGTACTTC	CSARDMGDASYEQYF
TRBV6-2/TRBV6-3	TRBD2	NA	TRBJ2-2	TGTGCCAGCAGTCCCCTAGCGGCCGGGGAGCTGTTTTTT	CASSPLAAGELFF
TRBV6-1	TRBD1	many	TRBJ1-5	TGTGCCAGCAGTCCGGACAGGAGGAATCAGCCCCAGCATTTT	CASSPDRRNQPQHF
TRBV7-9	TRBD1	NA	TRBJ2-5	TGTGCCAGCAGCCCACAGGACAGGCGAGAGACCCAGTACTTC	CASSPQDRRETQYF
TRBV6-5	TRBD1	NA	TRBJ2-2	TGTGCCAGCAGTTACGGGGGGACAGGGGGCACCGGGGAGCTGTTTTTT	CASSYGGTGGTGELFF
TRBV5-1	TRBD2	few	TRBJ2-3	TGCGCCAGCAGCCCCGGTCGTGGAGCGGGGGGCCCAGATACGCAGTATTTT	CASSPGRGAGGPDTQYF
TRBV12-3/TRBV12-4	NA	NA	TRBJ1-4	TGTGCCAGCAGACCCGGTCGCCAGGTCGGGGAAAAACTGTTTTTT	CASRPGRQVGEKLFF
TRBV20-1	NA	NA	TRBJ2-1	TGCAGTGCTTCACCCAGGGCAGATGAGCAGTTCTTC	CSASPRADEQFF
TRBV9	NA	NA	TRBJ1-2	TGTGCCAGCAGCGAGAGCTACGGGTATGGCTACACCTTC	CASSESYGYGYTF
TRBV7-8	NA	NA	TRBJ2-7	TGTGCCAGCAGCAGACATCCTTTACAGGACCGCCAGTACTTC	CASSRHPLQDRQYF
TRBV5-1	TRBD1	few	TRBJ1-1	TGCGCCAGCAGCTTGGGACAGGGCTGGATGAACACTGAAGCTTTCTTT	CASSLGQGWMNTEAFF